The rows below give T cell receptor beta chains drawn from one sample of a study of identical twins. TCRdb re-derived calls from the 5' RACE reads in MiXCR, one entry per CDR3 protein. This sample has 350,000 to 600,000 distinct CDR3 sequences; 13% to 15% occur once, and the top ten carry roughly 0.56%. These same data were also listed under a study on yellow fever vaccine responses in identical twins.

Sequenced input: CD4+ T cells sorted from blood. All receptors derive from a woman aged 18 to 35 in good health. CDR3s include the opening cysteine and the closing phenylalanine or tryptophan. Fields, in order: V gene, clone size, J gene, D gene, CDR3 DNA, CDR3 protein. A D gene is named only where the DNA matches it firmly. Clone size is shown for a subset of rows, as once, few, many or a class of expanded clone.

v_call: TRBV27
clone_size: few
j_call: TRBJ1-1
d_call: TRBD1
cdr3_nt: TGTGCCAGCAGTTTATCAGGGGGCCCGAACACTGAAGCTTTCTTT
cdr3_aa: CASSLSGGPNTEAFF

v_call: TRBV7-8
clone_size: NA
j_call: TRBJ2-7
d_call: NA
cdr3_nt: TGTGCCAGCAGCCTCTCCACAGGGACTCTAATTCGGACCGAGCAGTACTTC
cdr3_aa: CASSLSTGTLIRTEQYF

v_call: TRBV7-8
clone_size: NA
j_call: TRBJ2-7
d_call: NA
cdr3_nt: TGTGCCAGCAGCTACGGGACCGATATCTACGAGCAGTACTTC
cdr3_aa: CASSYGTDIYEQYF

v_call: TRBV6-5
clone_size: NA
j_call: TRBJ2-5
d_call: TRBD1
cdr3_nt: TGTGCCAGCAGTTACGGACAGGGCGGCGAGACCCAGTACTTC
cdr3_aa: CASSYGQGGETQYF

v_call: TRBV12-3/TRBV12-4
clone_size: NA
j_call: TRBJ1-1
d_call: NA
cdr3_nt: TGTGCCAGCAGTTTTGGGGGTGAGTTCACTGAAGCTTTCTTT
cdr3_aa: CASSFGGEFTEAFF

v_call: TRBV5-1
clone_size: NA
j_call: TRBJ2-2
d_call: NA
cdr3_nt: TGCGCCAGCAGCCCGGGAGTCACGAACACCGGGGAGCTGTTTTTT
cdr3_aa: CASSPGVTNTGELFF

v_call: TRBV6-1
clone_size: few
j_call: TRBJ2-7
d_call: NA
cdr3_nt: TGTGCCAGCAGTCGCGGACAGAGGGGCTCCTACGAGCAGTACTTC
cdr3_aa: CASSRGQRGSYEQYF

v_call: TRBV7-2
clone_size: few
j_call: TRBJ2-2
d_call: TRBD2
cdr3_nt: TGTGCCAGCAGCTTAATGCGGGGGGGGAACACCGGGGAGCTGTTTTTT
cdr3_aa: CASSLMRGGNTGELFF

v_call: TRBV7-2
clone_size: few
j_call: TRBJ2-2
d_call: NA
cdr3_nt: TGTGCCAGCAGCTTTGCGGACTCCGTGGGGAGTACCGGGGAGCTGTTTTTT
cdr3_aa: CASSFADSVGSTGELFF

v_call: TRBV2
clone_size: NA
j_call: TRBJ2-5
d_call: NA
cdr3_nt: TGTGCCAGCAGTAGGGACGGTGGGGAGACCCAGTACTTC
cdr3_aa: CASSRDGGETQYF

v_call: TRBV24-1
clone_size: NA
j_call: TRBJ2-2
d_call: NA
cdr3_nt: TGTGCCACCAGTGATTTGCCGCAGGGGAGCACCGGGGAGCTGTTTTTT
cdr3_aa: CATSDLPQGSTGELFF

v_call: TRBV7-6
clone_size: NA
j_call: TRBJ2-7
d_call: NA
cdr3_nt: TGTGCCAGCAGCTTAGCTATCGGAAGCTCCTACGAGCAGTACTTC
cdr3_aa: CASSLAIGSSYEQYF

v_call: TRBV5-1
clone_size: few
j_call: TRBJ2-1
d_call: NA
cdr3_nt: TGCGCCAGCAGCGGAAGGACAGACTCCTACAATGAGCAGTTCTTC
cdr3_aa: CASSGRTDSYNEQFF

v_call: TRBV14
clone_size: NA
j_call: TRBJ1-4
d_call: NA
cdr3_nt: TGTGCCAGCAGCCAAGATGCGGATTCGCCGAATGAAAAACTGTTTTTT
cdr3_aa: CASSQDADSPNEKLFF

v_call: TRBV4-2
clone_size: few
j_call: TRBJ2-5
d_call: NA
cdr3_nt: TGTGCCAGCAGCCAAAACCCTCGTGCGGAGACCCAGTACTTC
cdr3_aa: CASSQNPRAETQYF

v_call: TRBV5-1
clone_size: few
j_call: TRBJ2-5
d_call: NA
cdr3_nt: TGCGCCAGCAGCTTGGCCCAGGGTCGGGGCCAAGAGACCCAGTACTTC
cdr3_aa: CASSLAQGRGQETQYF

v_call: TRBV6-2/TRBV6-3
clone_size: NA
j_call: TRBJ2-1
d_call: TRBD1
cdr3_nt: TGTGCCAGCAGTTACCCCATCGGACAGGGAGTAAGCTCCTACAATGAGCAGTTCTTC
cdr3_aa: CASSYPIGQGVSSYNEQFF

v_call: TRBV6-5
clone_size: few
j_call: TRBJ2-7
d_call: TRBD1
cdr3_nt: TGTGCCAGCAGTTACTCGTGGGGGACAGGGGCTCCCTACGAGCAGTACTTC
cdr3_aa: CASSYSWGTGAPYEQYF

v_call: TRBV20-1
clone_size: few
j_call: TRBJ2-3
d_call: TRBD2
cdr3_nt: TGCAGTGCTAGAGTCTCGCGGGAGGGGACAGATACGCAGTATTTT
cdr3_aa: CSARVSREGTDTQYF

v_call: TRBV28
clone_size: few
j_call: TRBJ1-1
d_call: NA
cdr3_nt: TGTGCCAGCAGTTTGTTTGGTGGTAGGCCAAACACTGAAGCTTTCTTT
cdr3_aa: CASSLFGGRPNTEAFF

v_call: TRBV5-1
clone_size: many
j_call: TRBJ1-1
d_call: TRBD1
cdr3_nt: TGCGCCAGCAGCTTACAGGGGGGTAACACTGAAGCTTTCTTT
cdr3_aa: CASSLQGGNTEAFF

v_call: TRBV6-5
clone_size: many
j_call: TRBJ1-5
d_call: TRBD1
cdr3_nt: TGTGCCAGCAGTTACCCGGGACAGGGCTTGGGACAGCCCCAGCATTTT
cdr3_aa: CASSYPGQGLGQPQHF

v_call: TRBV24-1
clone_size: NA
j_call: TRBJ2-4
d_call: TRBD1
cdr3_nt: TGTGCCACCAGTGACTCGACAGGGGTTGACTCCAAAAACATTCAGTACTTC
cdr3_aa: CATSDSTGVDSKNIQYF

v_call: TRBV6-2/TRBV6-3
clone_size: NA
j_call: TRBJ2-3
d_call: TRBD2
cdr3_nt: TGTGCCAGCAGTACGCCAATAGCGGGACTAAAGCCAGATACGCAGTATTTT
cdr3_aa: CASSTPIAGLKPDTQYF

v_call: TRBV20-1
clone_size: many
j_call: TRBJ1-5
d_call: TRBD1
cdr3_nt: TGCAGTGCTAGTCGGACAGGAGATAATCAGCCCCAGCATTTT
cdr3_aa: CSASRTGDNQPQHF

v_call: TRBV5-1
clone_size: NA
j_call: TRBJ2-3
d_call: NA
cdr3_nt: TGCGCCAGCAGCTTCTCAGGGCCGGATACGCAGTATTTT
cdr3_aa: CASSFSGPDTQYF

v_call: TRBV2
clone_size: NA
j_call: TRBJ2-1
d_call: NA
cdr3_nt: TGTGCCAGCAGTGCCGGGGAAAATGAGCAGTTCTTC
cdr3_aa: CASSAGENEQFF

v_call: TRBV10-3
clone_size: NA
j_call: TRBJ2-5
d_call: NA
cdr3_nt: TGTGCCATCAGTGCCAGGGCACAACAAGAGACCCAGTACTTC
cdr3_aa: CAISARAQQETQYF

v_call: TRBV29-1
clone_size: NA
j_call: TRBJ1-3
d_call: NA
cdr3_nt: TGCAGCGGGGGAACGAGCTCTGGAAACACCATATATTTT
cdr3_aa: CSGGTSSGNTIYF

v_call: TRBV5-1
clone_size: few
j_call: TRBJ2-5
d_call: TRBD2
cdr3_nt: TGCGCCAGCAGCTGGACTAGCGGGGGGCCCCAAGAGACCCAGTACTTC
cdr3_aa: CASSWTSGGPQETQYF

v_call: TRBV6-2/TRBV6-3
clone_size: many
j_call: TRBJ1-2
d_call: NA
cdr3_nt: TGTGCTTCCGCCGGTCGGACGAACTATGGCTACACCTTC
cdr3_aa: CASAGRTNYGYTF

v_call: TRBV20-1
clone_size: many
j_call: TRBJ2-6
d_call: TRBD2
cdr3_nt: TGCAGTGCGTGGACTAGCGGGGGCTCTGGGGCCAACGTCCTGACTTTC
cdr3_aa: CSAWTSGGSGANVLTF